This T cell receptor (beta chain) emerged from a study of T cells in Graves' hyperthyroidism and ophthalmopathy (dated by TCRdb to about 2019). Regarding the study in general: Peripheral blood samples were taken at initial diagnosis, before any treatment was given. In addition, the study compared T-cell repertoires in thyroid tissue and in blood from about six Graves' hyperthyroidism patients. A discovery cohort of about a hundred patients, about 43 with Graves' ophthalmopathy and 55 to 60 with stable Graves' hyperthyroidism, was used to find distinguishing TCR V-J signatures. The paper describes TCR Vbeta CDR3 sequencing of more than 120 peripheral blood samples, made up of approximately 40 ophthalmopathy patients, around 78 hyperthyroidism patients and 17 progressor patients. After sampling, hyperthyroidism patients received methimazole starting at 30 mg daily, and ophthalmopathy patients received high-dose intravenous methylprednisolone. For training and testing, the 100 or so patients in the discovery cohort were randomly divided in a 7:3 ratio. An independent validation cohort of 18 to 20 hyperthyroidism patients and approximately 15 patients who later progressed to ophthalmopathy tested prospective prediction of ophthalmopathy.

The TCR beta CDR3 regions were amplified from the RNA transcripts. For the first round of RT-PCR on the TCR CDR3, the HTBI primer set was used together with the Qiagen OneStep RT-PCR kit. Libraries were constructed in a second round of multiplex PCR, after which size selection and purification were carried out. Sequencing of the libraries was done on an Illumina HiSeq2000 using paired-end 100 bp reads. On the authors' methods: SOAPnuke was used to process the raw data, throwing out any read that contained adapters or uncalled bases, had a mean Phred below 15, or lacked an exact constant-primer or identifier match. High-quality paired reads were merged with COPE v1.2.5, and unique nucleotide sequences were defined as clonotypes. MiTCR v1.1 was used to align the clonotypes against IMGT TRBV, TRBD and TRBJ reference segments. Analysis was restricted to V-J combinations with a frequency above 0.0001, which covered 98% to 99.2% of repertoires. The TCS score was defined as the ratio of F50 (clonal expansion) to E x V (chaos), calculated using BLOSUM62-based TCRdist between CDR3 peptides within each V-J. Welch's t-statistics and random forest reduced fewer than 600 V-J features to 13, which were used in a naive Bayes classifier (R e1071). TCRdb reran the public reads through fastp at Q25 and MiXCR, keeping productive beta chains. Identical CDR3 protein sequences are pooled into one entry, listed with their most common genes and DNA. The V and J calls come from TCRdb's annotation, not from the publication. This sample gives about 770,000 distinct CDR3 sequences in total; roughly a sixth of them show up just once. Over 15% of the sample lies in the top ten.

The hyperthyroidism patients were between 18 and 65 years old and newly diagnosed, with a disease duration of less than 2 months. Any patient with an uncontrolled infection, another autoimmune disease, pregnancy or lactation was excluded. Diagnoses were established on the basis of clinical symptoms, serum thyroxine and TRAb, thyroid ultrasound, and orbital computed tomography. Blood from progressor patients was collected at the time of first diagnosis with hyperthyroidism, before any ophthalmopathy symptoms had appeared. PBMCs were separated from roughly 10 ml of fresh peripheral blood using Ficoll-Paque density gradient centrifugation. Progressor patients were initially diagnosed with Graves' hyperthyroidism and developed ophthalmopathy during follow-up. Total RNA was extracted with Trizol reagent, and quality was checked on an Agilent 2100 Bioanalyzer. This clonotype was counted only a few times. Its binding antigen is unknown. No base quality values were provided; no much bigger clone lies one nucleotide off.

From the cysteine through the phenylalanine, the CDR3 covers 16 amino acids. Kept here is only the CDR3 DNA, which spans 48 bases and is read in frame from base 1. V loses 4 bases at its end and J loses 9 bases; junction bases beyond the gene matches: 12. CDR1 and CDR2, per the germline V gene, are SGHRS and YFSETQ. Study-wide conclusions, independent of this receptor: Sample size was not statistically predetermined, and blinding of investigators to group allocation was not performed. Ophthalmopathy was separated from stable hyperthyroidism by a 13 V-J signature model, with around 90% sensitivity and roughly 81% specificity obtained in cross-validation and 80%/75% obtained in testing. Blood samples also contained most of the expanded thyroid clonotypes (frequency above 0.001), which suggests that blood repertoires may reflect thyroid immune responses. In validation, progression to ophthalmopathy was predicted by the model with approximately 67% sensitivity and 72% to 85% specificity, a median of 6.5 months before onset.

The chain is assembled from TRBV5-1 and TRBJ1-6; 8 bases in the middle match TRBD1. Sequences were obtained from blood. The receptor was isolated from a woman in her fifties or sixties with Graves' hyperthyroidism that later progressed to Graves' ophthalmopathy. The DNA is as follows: TGCGCCAGCAGCCCCGGAGGTAGGGACAGGTCTTCACCCCTCCACTTT. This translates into CASSPGGRDRSSPLHF. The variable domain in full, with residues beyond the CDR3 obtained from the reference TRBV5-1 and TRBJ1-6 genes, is KAGVTQTPRYLIKTRGQQVTLSCSPISGHRSVSWYQQTPGQGLQFLFEYFSETQRNKGNFPGRFSGRQFSNSRSEMNVSTLELGDSALYLCASSPGGRDRSSPLHFGNGTRLTVT.